Listed below are T cell receptor beta chains from one sample, sequenced in a study of post-analysis software for immune sequencing data. TCRdb itself ran the PCR reads through MiXCR, one entry per CDR3 protein. The data contain hundreds of thousands of distinct CDR3 sequences, 59% of them singletons. Source material: blood. The source of these receptors is a girl under 10 years old with multiple sclerosis. CDR3s include the opening cysteine and the closing phenylalanine or tryptophan. A D gene is named only where the DNA matches it firmly. Only part of the rows carry a size: once, few, many, or a class if the clone is expanded.

>NA|TRBJ2-7|NA|TRBV29-1
CSVGQFPSSYEQYF
TGCAGCGTTGGACAGTTTCCATCCTCCTACGAGCAGTACTTC
>NA|TRBJ2-1|NA|TRBV20-1
CSARDRSGWDYNEQFF
TGCAGTGCTAGAGATCGTTCAGGGTGGGATTACAATGAGCAGTTCTTC
>NA|TRBJ2-5|NA|TRBV29-1
CSVRSAQETQYF
TGCAGTGTTCGGTCTGCTCAAGAGACCCAGTACTTC
>NA|TRBJ2-7|TRBD1|TRBV5-1
CASSLVEGAEGQYF
TGCGCCAGCAGCTTGGTAGAGGGGGCTGAGGGGCAGTACTTC
>NA|TRBJ2-1|NA|TRBV4-2
CASSHQPYNEQFF
TGTGCCAGCAGCCACCAGCCCTACAATGAGCAGTTCTTC
>NA|TRBJ2-2|NA|TRBV28
CASRPSNTGELFF
TGTGCCAGCAGGCCTTCAAACACCGGGGAGCTGTTTTTT
>NA|TRBJ2-1|NA|TRBV18
CASSGTLHNEQFF
TGTGCCAGCTCCGGGACTCTACACAATGAGCAGTTCTTC
>NA|TRBJ2-1|TRBD2|TRBV7-8
CASSLARSGKNEQFF
TGTGCCAGCAGCTTAGCGCGAAGCGGGAAGAATGAGCAGTTCTTC
>NA|TRBJ1-2|NA|TRBV2
CASSAAGPNYGYTF
TGTGCCAGCAGTGCAGCGGGGCCGAACTATGGCTACACCTTC
>NA|TRBJ2-3|TRBD1|TRBV5-1
CASSPTGERDTQYF
TGCGCCAGCAGCCCGACAGGGGAGAGAGATACGCAGTATTTT
>few|TRBJ2-5|NA|TRBV7-2
CASSLELETQYF
TGTGCCAGCAGCTTAGAGTTGGAGACCCAGTACTTC
>NA|TRBJ2-7|TRBD2|TRBV20-1
CSARVVLAGAYEQYF
TGCAGTGCTAGAGTCGTGCTGGCGGGAGCCTACGAGCAGTACTTC
>NA|TRBJ2-1|TRBD2|TRBV5-1
CASSWPGGAREQFF
TGCGCCAGCAGCTGGCCCGGGGGGGCCCGGGAGCAGTTCTTC
>NA|TRBJ1-2|NA|TRBV7-9
CASTIGAQVYGYTF
TGTGCCAGCACCATAGGGGCCCAGGTTTATGGCTACACCTTC
>NA|TRBJ2-5|TRBD2|TRBV7-2
CASSLNGGGETQYF
TGTGCCAGCAGCTTAAACGGCGGGGGGGAGACCCAGTACTTC
>few|TRBJ1-4|NA|TRBV27
CASRLDGRVVGKLFF
TGTGCCAGCAGATTGGATGGCAGGGTGGTCGGAAAACTGTTTTTT
>once|TRBJ2-5|TRBD2|TRBV5-1
CASSLVGAGGNEQYF
TGCGCCAGCAGCTTGGTCGGAGCGGGGGGTAATGAGCAGTACTTC
>NA|TRBJ2-1|NA|TRBV4-3
CASSQDLASNTNEQFF
TGCGCCAGCAGCCAAGATTTGGCTAGTAACACCAATGAGCAGTTCTTC
>once|TRBJ2-1|NA|TRBV3-1
CASSHPLGTGLRGEQFF
TGTGCCAGCAGCCACCCCCTAGGCACAGGGCTAAGGGGAGAGCAGTTCTTC
>NA|TRBJ1-1|TRBD1|TRBV15
CATSREVRRQGPHKTHTEAFF
TGTGCCACCAGCAGAGAGGTCCGAAGACAGGGGCCTCATAAAACCCACACTGAAGCTTTCTTT
>NA|TRBJ1-2|NA|TRBV24-1
CATSDSGGGYGYTF
TGTGCCACCAGTGACTCAGGTGGGGGCTATGGCTACACCTTC
>NA|TRBJ2-3|TRBD2|TRBV29-1
CSADPGLATDTQYF
TGCAGCGCTGACCCGGGACTAGCGACAGATACGCAGTATTTT
>NA|TRBJ2-1|NA|TRBV9
CASSPGGGQYNNEQFF
TGTGCCAGCAGCCCAGGGGGGGGACAGTATAACAATGAGCAGTTCTTC
>NA|TRBJ2-3|TRBD2|TRBV25-1
CATRAGGEVADTQYF
TGTGCCACCCGAGCGGGGGGTGAGGTGGCAGATACGCAGTATTTT
>NA|TRBJ2-3|NA|TRBV10-3
CATLGVHTDTQYF
TGTGCCACCCTAGGAGTACACACAGATACGCAGTATTTT
>NA|TRBJ2-5|NA|TRBV24-1
CATSDLGYQETQYF
TGTGCCACCAGTGATTTGGGGTACCAAGAGACCCAGTACTTC
>few|TRBJ2-3|NA|TRBV20-1
CSARDRDNSMDTQYF
TGCAGTGCTAGAGATCGGGACAATAGCATGGATACGCAGTATTTT
>once|TRBJ2-1|TRBD2|TRBV9
CASSVSTSTGNEQFF
TGTGCCAGCAGCGTATCGACTAGCACGGGTAATGAGCAGTTCTTC
>few|TRBJ2-1|NA|TRBV20-1
CSARPSVFLNEQFF
TGCAGTGCTAGGCCCAGCGTCTTTCTCAATGAGCAGTTCTTC
>few|TRBJ1-2|NA|TRBV7-2
CASSLDSFSYGYTF
TGTGCCAGCAGCTTAGACAGCTTCTCATATGGCTACACCTTC
>once|TRBJ2-7|NA|TRBV21-1
CASSPTLYSGSYEQYF
TGTGCCAGCAGCCCCACGCTGTATTCCGGTTCCTACGAGCAGTACTTC
>NA|TRBJ2-1|TRBD2|TRBV5-1
CASSPSGGQLNEQFF
TGCGCCAGCAGCCCCTCGGGGGGGCAGTTGAATGAGCAGTTCTTC
>NA|TRBJ2-5|TRBD2|TRBV10-3
CAISDGMTTPGLLLETQYF
TGTGCCATCAGTGATGGGATGACCACACCGGGACTATTACTGGAGACCCAGTACTTC
>few|TRBJ2-1|NA|TRBV12-3/TRBV12-4
CASSLGEPHNEQFF
TGTGCCAGCAGTTTAGGGGAGCCCCACAATGAGCAGTTCTTC
>few|TRBJ2-1|TRBD2|TRBV20-1
CSASRLAGYNEQFF
TGCAGTGCTAGCCGACTAGCGGGGTACAATGAGCAGTTCTTC
>NA|TRBJ2-7|TRBD2|TRBV5-1
CASSLLASGSSYEQYF
TGCGCCAGCAGCCTTCTGGCTAGCGGGAGCTCCTACGAGCAGTACTTC
>NA|TRBJ1-1|NA|TRBV11-2
CASSLGVGGPAGSDTEAFF
TGTGCCAGCAGCTTAGGGGTGGGGGGTCCCGCGGGTAGTGACACTGAAGCTTTCTTT